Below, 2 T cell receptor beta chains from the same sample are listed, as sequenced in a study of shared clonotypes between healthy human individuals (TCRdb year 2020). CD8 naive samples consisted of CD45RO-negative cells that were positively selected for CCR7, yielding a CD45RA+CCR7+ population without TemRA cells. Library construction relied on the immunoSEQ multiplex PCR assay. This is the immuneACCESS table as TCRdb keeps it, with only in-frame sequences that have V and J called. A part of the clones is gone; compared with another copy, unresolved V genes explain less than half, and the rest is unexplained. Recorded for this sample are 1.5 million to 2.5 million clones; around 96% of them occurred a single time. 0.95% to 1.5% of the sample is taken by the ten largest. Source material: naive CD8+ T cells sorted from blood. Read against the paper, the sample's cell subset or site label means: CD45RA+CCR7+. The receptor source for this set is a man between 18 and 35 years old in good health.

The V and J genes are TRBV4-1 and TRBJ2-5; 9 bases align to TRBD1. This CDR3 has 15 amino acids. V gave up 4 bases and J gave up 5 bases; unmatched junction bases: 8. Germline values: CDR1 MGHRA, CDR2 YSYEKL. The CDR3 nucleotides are TGCGCCAGCAGCCCCCGGGACAGGGCTTGGGAGACCCAGTACTTC. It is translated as CASSPRDRAWETQYF.

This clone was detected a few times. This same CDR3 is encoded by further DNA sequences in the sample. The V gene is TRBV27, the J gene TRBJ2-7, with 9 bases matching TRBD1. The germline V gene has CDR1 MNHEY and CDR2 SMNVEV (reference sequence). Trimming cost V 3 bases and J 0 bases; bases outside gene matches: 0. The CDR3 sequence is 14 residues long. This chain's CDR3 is CASSLTGGSYEQYF. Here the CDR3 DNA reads TGTGCCAGCAGTTTGACAGGGGGCTCCTACGAGCAGTACTTC.